The clone carrying this T cell receptor beta chain occurred a few times. The antigen remains unidentified. The sample originates from a study of human T cells and chemical hapten exposure. Germline V CDR1 and CDR2: WSHSY, SAAADI. The CDR3 contains 15 residues. The V and J ends lost 6 bases and 0 bases respectively, with 11 bases between them. Described time point: patch test 3, about 24 weeks after DPC sensitization. Treatment noted: therapeutic diphenylcyclopropenone sensitization with weekly scalp DPC. The study's findings and limits: Versus controls, expanded TCRs had significantly more large CDR3 similarity clusters.

MiXCR, run by TCRdb on the RACE reads, gives a single entry per CDR3 protein. The sample holds about 97,000 distinct CDR3 sequences, around 25% seen once. The chain has TRBV10-2 and TRBJ1-4; D possibly corresponds to TRBD1 (6 bases). The sequence was collected from a man between 40 and 49 years old with alopecia areata. Some clones in this sample may be carry-over from other donors' samples. The sequenced sample was whole blood, obtained in connection with sensitization to the hapten diphenylcyclopropenone (DPC). The CDR3 spells CASRGAAATNEKLFF. CDR3 in DNA: TGCGCCAGCAGGGGGGCCGCTGCAACTAATGAAAAACTGTTTTTT.